This T cell receptor (beta chain) appears in the sequencing data of a study of blood T cells in healthy people across ages. Study findings and constraints: It was the long-lived donors that had more naive CD4+ cells and higher diversity than aged donors. TCR beta diversity, measured per million T cells, fell in a roughly linear way with age. Investigators treated diversity estimates from one million T cells as underestimates.

The CDR3 is 14 amino acids. Trimming at V came to 1 base and at J to 6 bases, leaving 6 bases not matched to a gene. The germline V gene has CDR1 DFQATT and CDR2 SNEGSKA (reference sequence). Then a second PCR, running roughly 6 to 11 cycles, was carried out with a sample-barcoded 5' primer and a J-beta primer mix. TCRdb reprocessed the 5' RACE reads with MiXCR, giving one entry per CDR3 protein. The sample carries 700,000 to 850,000 distinct CDR3 sequences, about 53% recorded once. To note about this clonotype: Its antigen is unknown.

Sequencing was done on a sample of blood. The source is a man older than 75 in good health. The chain carries TRBV20-1 and TRBJ1-2; TRBD1 matches at 9 bases. CDR3 residues: CSARAGTGPHGYTF. CDR3 bases: TGCAGTGCTAGAGCCGGGACAGGGCCCCATGGCTACACCTTC.